The sequence of this TCR beta chain was determined in a study of blood T cell repertoires in COVID-19. Germline lookup yields CDR1 LGHDT and CDR2 YNNKEL (reference sequence). The CDR3 covers 13 residues. Trimming pared 1 base from V and 6 bases from J, leaving 9 bases between. Generated by immunoSEQ multiplex PCR, the TCRdb table keeps only in-frame clones and is missing some. The sample holds 200,000 to 250,000 clones; 80% are singletons and the top ten take less than 8%. This TCR came from a woman in her thirties or forties with acute COVID-19. This chain links TRBV3-1 (or the pseudogene TRBV3-2) with TRBJ1-2; D not resolved. Source material: PBMCs or T cells enriched from blood (not recorded which). The CDR3 sequence is CASSQGRGDGYTF. CDR3 nucleotide sequence: TGTGCCAGCAGCCAAGGTCGCGGGGATGGCTACACCTTC.